A single sample is the source of the 32 T cell receptor beta chains below, sequenced in a study of control samples from healthy donors and cancer patients. Clones were sequenced by immunoSEQ multiplex PCR, and TCRdb holds only the in-frame ones, with some missing. The top ten clones hold around 1.5% of a sample with about 180,000 clones, around 87% of them seen once. Specimen: blood. These receptors were taken from a woman between 45 and 65 years old in good health.

A single count supports this clone. This chain uses TRBV7-2 with TRBJ1-1; D possibly corresponds to TRBD1 (6 bases). Germline V gene lookup returns CDR1 SGHTA and CDR2 FQGNSA. This CDR3 contains 14 residues. The ends were cut back, 3 bases at V and 5 bases at J, with 13 bases in the middle. DNA of the CDR3: TGTGCCAGCAGCTTGGGGGTAGGGGGGACTGAAGCTTTCTTT. This gives the protein CASSLGVGGTEAFF.

The gene calls are TRBV5-4 and TRBJ2-1, with D possibly matching TRBD2 (5 bases). The V gene lost 4 bases and the J gene lost 4 bases, with 15 bases spanning the gap. The germline gives CDR1 SGHNT, CDR2 YYREEE (reference sequence). The CDR3 runs to 15 residues. CDR3 in DNA: TGTGCCAGCAGCCTGAAAAACCGGGAATACAATGAGCAGTTCTTC. Encoded protein: CASSLKNREYNEQFF.

The count of this clone is one. The V gene is TRBV15, the J gene TRBJ1-5; weak D call: TRBD1 (5 bases). V gave up 3 bases and J gave up 4 bases, with 7 bases separating them. The CDR3 has 13 amino acids. The germline gives CDR1 LNHNV, CDR2 YYDKDF (reference sequence). CDR3 loop: CATSRDTNQPQHF. The CDR3, as DNA: TGTGCCACCAGCAGGGACACGAATCAGCCCCAGCATTTT.

The chain has TRBV28 and TRBJ1-4; D is unresolved. This CDR3 is 17 amino acids long. The germline CDR1 and CDR2 sequences are MDHEN and SYDVKM. Between the trimmed V and J ends, which lost 4 bases and 0 bases, there was a span of 15 bases. The CDR3 DNA reads as TGTGCCAGCAGTTCATGGACCCTAACCACAACTAATGAAAAACTGTTTTTT. This encodes CASSSWTLTTTNEKLFF.

J is TRBJ1-6 and V is TRBV18; D may be TRBD1 (5 bases). There are 17 residues in the CDR3. The ends were cut back, 2 bases at V and 3 bases at J, with 14 bases in the middle. Germline values: CDR1 KGHSH, CDR2 LQKENI. CDR3 DNA sequence: TGTGCCAGCTCACCATCCCTAGGACACAGCTATAATTCACCCCTCCACTTT. Amino acid sequence: CASSPSLGHSYNSPLHF. The entire variable domain, with the rest obtained from reference TRBV18 and TRBJ1-6, is as follows: NAGVMQNPRHLVRRRGQEARLRCSPMKGHSHVYWYRQLPEEGLKFMVYLQKENIIDESGMPKERFSAEFPKEGPSILRIQQVVRGDSAAYFCASSPSLGHSYNSPLHFGNGTRLTVT.

The chain is built from TRBV5-6 and TRBJ2-1, with D possibly TRBD2 on 6 matching bases. Trimming pared 4 bases from V and 1 base from J, leaving 15 bases between. CDR1 is SGHDT and CDR2 is YYEEEE in the germline V gene. This CDR3 spans 16 amino acids. The CDR3: CASSRGAGTSYNEQFF. The CDR3 DNA reads TGTGCCAGCAGCCGAGGGGCGGGGACTTCCTACAATGAGCAGTTCTTC.

The chain is built from TRBV9 and TRBJ2-1; TRBD1 aligns across 7 bases. The germline V gene encodes CDR1 SGDLS and CDR2 YYNGEE. The CDR3 covers 13 residues. With V trimmed by 4 bases and J by 10 bases, 8 bases remained unmatched. CDR3: CASSPMTGIEQFF. DNA of the CDR3: TGTGCCAGCAGCCCTATGACAGGGATAGAGCAGTTCTTC. The full variable domain, completed using reference TRBV9 and TRBJ2-1, is DSGVTQTPKHLITATGQRVTLRCSPRSGDLSVYWYQQSLDQGLQFLIQYYNGEERAKGNILERFSAQQFPDLHSELNLSSLELGDSALYFCASSPMTGIEQFFGPGTRLTVL.

The CDR3 here is CASSSPGNWGNTIYF. The CDR3 bases are TGTGCCAGCAGTTCTCCCGGGAACTGGGGAAACACCATATATTTT. The chain recombines TRBV5-4 with TRBJ1-3; D call uncertain. The V and J ends lost 5 bases and 4 bases respectively, with 16 bases between them. The length of the CDR3 is 15 residues. CDR1 is SGHNT and CDR2 is YYREEE in the germline V gene (reference sequence).

In this sample, this clone turned up a few times. This chain connects TRBV29-1 to TRBJ2-1; D is unclear. The CDR3 is 13 residues long. The germline V gene has CDR1 SQVTM and CDR2 ANQGSEA. V was shortened by 0 bases and J by 10 bases, with 13 bases between the two germline ends. Written as DNA, the CDR3 is TGCAGCGTTGAAGAGGTGCTATATATGGAGCAGTTCTTC. Encoded protein: CSVEEVLYMEQFF.

V and J are TRBV28 and TRBJ1-5, with TRBD1 matching 8 bases. CDR1 and CDR2 (germline): MDHEN, SYDVKM. The CDR3 consists of 16 residues. V shed 3 bases and J 0 bases; nucleotides not matched to a gene: 4. The CDR3 DNA follows: TGTGCCAGCAGTTTTTGGACAGGGAGTAGCAATCAGCCCCAGCATTTT. Its protein is CASSFWTGSSNQPQHF.

Note on this clone: Other DNA sequences of this sample code for an identical CDR3. This sequence joins TRBV5-1 and TRBJ2-3; TRBD2 agrees at 9 bases. Germline values: CDR1 SGHRS, CDR2 YFSETQ. The CDR3 runs to 17 residues. V lost 4 bases to trimming and J lost 5 bases; unmatched junction nucleotides: 14. In DNA form, the CDR3 reads TGCGCCAGCAGCGCGGGGGGCGGCGGGGGGGCTAAAGATACGCAGTATTTT. Amino acid sequence: CASSAGGGGGAKDTQYF. Full variable domain (rest looked up from reference TRBV5-1 and TRBJ2-3): KAGVTQTPRYLIKTRGQQVTLSCSPISGHRSVSWYQQTPGQGLQFLFEYFSETQRNKGNFPGRFSGRQFSNSRSEMNVSTLELGDSALYLCASSAGGGGGAKDTQYFGPGTRLTVL.

The J gene is TRBJ2-7, the V gene TRBV7-8; the match to TRBD1 covers 8 bases. Trimming took 5 bases from V and 6 from J; bases not matched to a gene: 6. The CDR3 runs to 13 residues. In germline, CDR1 is SGHVS, CDR2 FQNEAQ. Here the CDR3 reads CASSTGQASEQYF. The CDR3 nucleotides read TGTGCCAGCAGCACGGGACAGGCCTCCGAGCAGTACTTC.

J is TRBJ2-1 and V is TRBV9; TRBD2 agrees at 8 bases. The V and J ends lost 0 bases and 8 bases, in that order; junction bases with no gene match: 13. This CDR3 comprises 17 residues. Germline V gene data show CDR1 as SGDLS and CDR2 as YYNGEE. The CDR3 loop is CASSVGMSGGYGDEQFF. DNA for the CDR3: TGTGCCAGCAGCGTAGGTATGAGCGGGGGTTATGGAGATGAGCAGTTCTTC.

This clone was picked up one time. This rearrangement joins TRBV3-1 (or the pseudogene TRBV3-2) to TRBJ1-5; D is unresolved. Looked up from germline, CDR1 is LGHDT and CDR2 is YNNKEL (reference sequence). This CDR3 has 14 residues. Between the trimmed V and J ends, which lost 2 bases and 6 bases, there was a span of 11 bases. CDR3 residues: CASSQSSSRQPQHF. CDR3 DNA sequence: TGTGCCAGCAGCCAAAGTAGCTCCCGTCAGCCCCAGCATTTT.

The gene calls are TRBV5-1 and TRBJ2-5, with a possible D match to TRBD1 (5 bases). CDR1 is SGHRS, CDR2 YFSETQ, per germline. The CDR3 consists of 13 residues. V lost 7 bases to trimming and J lost 1 base, with 11 bases between them. The CDR3 DNA reads as TGCGCCAGCTCACAGGCTTTCCAAGAGACCCAGTACTTC. Translated, it gives CASSQAFQETQYF.

The V call is TRBV7-3, the J call TRBJ2-1; TRBD2 agrees at 10 bases. In germline, CDR1 is SGHTA, CDR2 FQGTGA. This CDR3 has 16 amino acids. Trimming removed 2 bases from V and 9 bases from J; junction bases left unmatched: 10. Here the CDR3 DNA reads TGTGCCAGCAGCTTAGGTGGGCTAGCGGGAGTAATTGAGCAGTTCTTC. Translating it yields CASSLGGLAGVIEQFF.

The V gene is TRBV28, the J gene TRBJ1-5; 7 bases match TRBD1. CDR1 and CDR2 from the germline V gene are MDHEN and SYDVKM. The CDR3 covers 14 residues. Trimming cost V 11 bases and J 2 bases; bases outside gene matches: 9. CDR3 nucleotide sequence: TGTGCCGGCCAATCCAGGGGGGGCAATCAGCCCCAGCATTTT. This encodes CAGQSRGGNQPQHF.

V is TRBV19 and J is TRBJ2-3; weak D call: TRBD2 (6 bases). This CDR3 contains 15 residues. Germline V gives CDR1 LNHDA, CDR2 SQIVND (reference sequence). V gave up 3 bases and J gave up 0 bases, with 10 bases separating them. The CDR3 nucleotides read TGTGCCAGTAGTATTCCGAGCGGGAGCACAGATACGCAGTATTTT. It is translated as CASSIPSGSTDTQYF.

CDR3 amino acids: CSATPGGAAFF. For the CDR3, the DNA is TGCAGTGCTACCCCTGGGGGGGCGGCTTTCTTT. The gene calls are TRBV20-1 and TRBJ1-1; D possibly corresponds to TRBD1 (6 bases). Trimming left V 4 bases short and J 11 bases short, with 14 bases between. This CDR3 spans 11 amino acids. Per the germline V gene, CDR1 is DFQATT and CDR2 is SNEGSKA (reference sequence).

The rearrangement joins TRBV6-6 to TRBJ1-4; perhaps TRBD1 as D (6 bases). The CDR3 spans 15 residues. Germline CDR1 reads MNHNY; CDR2 reads SVGAGI (reference sequence). Trimming left V 7 bases short and J 8 bases short, with 20 bases between. The CDR3 DNA reads as TGTGCCAGCAAAATATCAGGGGTTGTTTGGGAAAAACTGTTTTTT. Its protein is CASKISGVVWEKLFF.

The chain is built from TRBV6-2 or TRBV6-3 and TRBJ2-1, with D perhaps matching TRBD2 (5 bases). V gave up 5 bases and J gave up 15 bases, with 17 bases separating them. This CDR3 contains 12 residues. Germline V CDR1 and CDR2: MNHEY, SVGEGT. The CDR3 loop is CASSTSPLAGFF. In DNA form, the CDR3 reads TGTGCCAGCAGTACCTCCCCCCTTGCGGGGTTCTTC.

This chain connects TRBV6-4 to TRBJ1-1; perhaps TRBD1 as D (6 bases). V was clipped by 6 bases and J by 7 bases, with 21 bases between them. The CDR3 spans 15 residues. The germline CDR1 and CDR2 sequences are MRHNA and SNTAGT. This chain's CDR3 is CASRRRSGAGDEAFF. The CDR3 DNA reads as TGTGCCAGCAGGAGACGATCAGGGGCGGGGGATGAAGCTTTCTTT.

Only one count was recorded for this clone. This sequence joins TRBV27 and TRBJ1-1; perhaps TRBD1 as D (5 bases). CDR3 size: 15 residues. Between the trimmed V and J ends, which lost 1 base and 4 bases, there was a span of 13 bases. Germline CDR1 MNHEY, CDR2 SMNVEV (reference sequence). The CDR3 DNA is TGTGCCAGCAGTTTATATGCGCGGGGGTCCACTGAAGCTTTCTTT. Translating gives CASSLYARGSTEAFF.

The rearrangement joins TRBV27 to TRBJ2-7; D gene unclear. CDR1 is MNHEY, CDR2 SMNVEV, per germline (reference sequence). Trimming left V 5 bases short and J 5 bases short, with 16 bases between. CDR3 length: 14 amino acids. The CDR3 is CASSLRAPGHEQYF. The CDR3 DNA sequence: TGTGCCAGCAGTCTACGGGCCCCCGGCCACGAGCAGTACTTC.

The chain carries TRBV27 and TRBJ1-1; no clear D. V lost 5 bases to trimming and J lost 1 base, with 11 bases between them. The germline CDR1 and CDR2 sequences are MNHEY and SMNVEV (reference sequence). The length of the CDR3 is 14 residues. CDR3 DNA: TGTGCCAGCAGTGCCCGGGAGGGGAACACTGAAGCTTTCTTT. This gives the protein CASSAREGNTEAFF.

The chain recombines TRBV10-3 with TRBJ2-5; 7 bases align to TRBD2. The CDR3 contains 11 residues. Germline CDR1 ENHRY, CDR2 SYGVKD. The DNA of the CDR3 is TGTGCAACTAGCGAACAAGAGACCCAGTACTTC. This encodes CATSEQETQYF.

The J gene is TRBJ1-6, the V gene TRBV28; D perhaps matches TRBD1 (5 bases). V gave up 1 base and J gave up 9 bases, with 10 bases separating them. Germline lookup yields CDR1 MDHEN and CDR2 SYDVKM. This CDR3 contains 14 residues. The CDR3 region is CASSLSPRGSPLHF. CDR3 nucleotide sequence: TGTGCCAGCAGTTTATCCCCAAGGGGTTCACCCCTCCACTTT.

V is TRBV4-3 and J is TRBJ1-1; D gene uncertain. This CDR3 is 18 amino acids long. The germline V gene has CDR1 LGHNA and CDR2 YSLEER. V lost 6 bases, J lost 0 bases, and 23 bases lay in between. DNA of the CDR3: TGCGCCAGCAGTACGTCTCGAGGTCAGGTGGAGATGAACACTGAAGCTTTCTTT. As protein: CASSTSRGQVEMNTEAFF.

V and J are TRBV6-2 or TRBV6-3 and TRBJ2-7; D might be TRBD1 or TRBD2, each matching 5 bases. Germline V lookup: CDR1 MNHEY, CDR2 SVGEGT. The length of the CDR3 is 16 residues. Trimming took off 0 bases at V and 0 bases at J, with 12 bases between the two ends. CDR3 DNA: TGTGCCAGCAGTTACTCACCTTCTGGGACCTCCTACGAGCAGTACTTC. It is translated as CASSYSPSGTSYEQYF.

The genes are TRBV5-4 and TRBJ2-1; 10 bases line up with TRBD2. The V gene's germline CDR1 is SGHNT and CDR2 YYREEE (reference sequence). This CDR3 has 16 residues. With V trimmed by 0 bases and J by 4 bases, 4 bases remained unmatched. CDR3 nucleotide sequence: TGTGCCAGCAGCTTGGATCCGGGACTAGCGTACAATGAGCAGTTCTTC. Residues: CASSLDPGLAYNEQFF.

This clone is a singleton in its sample. The V gene is TRBV5-1, the J gene TRBJ1-4; TRBD1 matches 8 bases. The germline V gene has CDR1 SGHRS and CDR2 YFSETQ. The trim removed 6 bases at V and 7 bases at J, leaving 8 bases unmatched. The CDR3 length is 14 residues. The CDR3 DNA is TGCGCCAGCACCCCGACAGGGGCGAGTGAAAAACTGTTTTTT. Its translation is CASTPTGASEKLFF.

The chain carries TRBV28 and TRBJ1-4; 9 bases align to TRBD1. Germline assignment: CDR1 MDHEN and CDR2 SYDVKM. The ends lost 4 bases at V and 6 bases at J; junction bases unmatched: 6. CDR3 length: 15 residues. The CDR3 spells CASSSPGQGYEKLFF. CDR3 DNA: TGTGCCAGCAGTTCACCGGGACAGGGCTATGAAAAACTGTTTTTT.